This TCR beta chain was recovered during a study of blood T cell repertoires in COVID-19. Study details: The samples span acute and convalescent COVID-19 from the United States, Italy and Spain. T cells, B-cell-depleted T cells, or PBMCs supplied cDNA or gDNA.

Trimming shortened V by 5 bases and J by 2 bases, and 9 bases separated the two germline ends. The CDR3 has 13 residues. Germline CDR1 and CDR2: ENHRY and SYGVKD. Per the study methods: Amplification of reference gene primers provided the estimated nucleated cell counts. Using immunoSEQ multiplex PCR, the repertoire was profiled, and TCRdb retains in-frame clones only, with some absent. V and J calls and clone size are as listed in that table; D and trimming were resolved from the DNA. This sample has about 170,000 clones; 87% occur once, and the top ten carry roughly 3.6%. Sequences were obtained from peripheral blood. The clonotype comes from a man between 18 and 35 years old with active or convalescent COVID-19. The rearrangement joins TRBV10-3 to TRBJ1-2; D gene ambiguous. CDR3 amino acids: CAISQTPNYGYTF. For the CDR3, the DNA is TGTGCCATCAGTCAAACTCCGAACTATGGCTACACCTTC.